Presented here are 13 T cell receptor beta chains from one specimen sequenced in a study of T-cell reconstitution after alpha-beta-depleted transplantation in children. A TCRbeta library incorporating unique molecular identifiers was prepared. TCRdb recomputed calls from the PCR reads with MiXCR, one row per CDR3 protein. Among about 410,000 distinct CDR3 sequences, approximately 20% were seen once, and the ten largest hold less than 4.5%. The sequencing used PBMCs from the stem cell graft donor, collected from the stem cell graft. Receptors were obtained from a human donor who donated a stem cell graft to a child with acute myeloid leukemia.

The genes are TRBV12-3 or TRBV12-4 and TRBJ1-1, with a tentative D call TRBD1 (5 bases). CDR3 length equals 17 residues. V shed 6 bases and J shed 3 bases, with 23 bases lying between them. CDR3 DNA sequence: TGTGCCAGCAGACCAGACAGTTGGTCCTTCGGAGACACTGAAGCTTTCTTT. Translation: CASRPDSWSFGDTEAFF.

This clonotype was observed a handful of times. The chain links TRBV28 to TRBJ2-7; D is perhaps TRBD1 (5 bases). This CDR3 spans 13 amino acids. Germline V gene data show CDR1 as MDHEN and CDR2 as SYDVKM. Trimming removed 10 bases from V and 2 bases from J, with 15 bases in between. The CDR3 bases are TGTGCCACCGCGCTTCCAGGGACCTACGAGCAGTACTTC. Encoded protein: CATALPGTYEQYF.

This clonotype was observed many times. The CDR3 bases are TGTGCCAGCAGCTCATTCGACGAGCAGTACTTC. Residues: CASSSFDEQYF. The chain joins TRBV11-2 to TRBJ2-7; D call uncertain. Germline assignment: CDR1 SGHAT and CDR2 FQNNGV. The CDR3 runs to 11 residues. V gave up 4 bases and J gave up 5 bases, with 6 bases separating them.

The sample holds a few counts of this clonotype. The chain uses TRBV7-9 and TRBJ2-2, with unresolved D. V was cut by 2 bases and J by 4 bases, with 8 bases left in between. CDR3 length: 14 residues. Germline CDR1 SEHNR, CDR2 FQNEAQ (reference sequence). CDR3 sequence reads: CASSLSTFTGELFF. The CDR3 DNA reads TGTGCCAGCAGCTTATCAACGTTCACCGGGGAGCTGTTTTTT.

CDR3: CATSGWGGRAYNEQFF. CDR3 nucleotides: TGTGCCACCTCTGGGTGGGGCGGGAGGGCCTACAATGAGCAGTTCTTC. The V and J genes are TRBV15 and TRBJ2-1; TRBD2 aligns across 9 bases. After removal of 8 bases from V and 2 bases from J, the junction contained 10 bases not matched to a gene. This CDR3 is 16 amino acids long. Germline values: CDR1 LNHNV, CDR2 YYDKDF (reference sequence).

The rearrangement uses TRBV12-3 or TRBV12-4 and TRBJ2-1; 11 nucleotides match TRBD1. The CDR3 spans 15 residues. The J segment lost 3 bases and the V segment lost 6 bases, leaving 4 bases of the junction unmatched. The CDR3 DNA reads as TGTGCCAGCAGAGCCGGGACAGGGGGCTACAATGAGCAGTTCTTC. The encoded protein is CASRAGTGGYNEQFF.

V is TRBV7-8 and J is TRBJ2-2; 11 bases fit TRBD2. CDR1 SGHVS and CDR2 FQNEAQ come from the germline V gene. J gave up 4 bases and V 3 bases, and 13 bases lay outside the gene matches. The CDR3 loop spans 19 amino acids. CDR3 DNA: TGTGCCAGCAGCTTGCCTAAGACTAGCGGGATATCCCCCACCGGGGAGCTGTTTTTT. This gives the protein CASSLPKTSGISPTGELFF.

This clonotype was found many times. The V gene is TRBV20-1, the J gene TRBJ2-1; 14 bases match TRBD2. The CDR3 contains 16 residues. Germline lookup yields CDR1 DFQATT and CDR2 SNEGSKA (reference sequence). V was clipped by 4 bases and J by 9 bases; unmatched bases: 11. CDR3 in DNA: TGCAGTGCTACCCCGGGACTAGCGGGAGCTGATGTTGAGCAGTTCTTC. This gives the protein CSATPGLAGADVEQFF.

The chain is built from TRBV2 and TRBJ1-1; unclear D gene. V was cut by 1 base and J by 4 bases, with 13 bases left in between. The CDR3 has 15 amino acids. The germline V gene encodes CDR1 SNHLY and CDR2 FYNNEI. CDR3 amino acids: CASSEGVGPVTEAFF. The CDR3 nucleotides read TGTGCCAGCAGTGAAGGCGTAGGTCCGGTCACTGAAGCTTTCTTT. The full variable domain, its missing parts supplied by reference TRBV2 and TRBJ1-1, is EPEVTQTPSHQVTQMGQEVILRCVPISNHLYFYWYRQILGQKVEFLVSFYNNEISEKSEIFDDQFSVERPDGSNFTLKIRSTKLEDSAMYFCASSEGVGPVTEAFFGQGTRLTVV.

This clonotype was picked up a small number of times. The chain joins TRBV20-1 to TRBJ2-2; 9 positions match TRBD1. The trim removed 5 bases at V and 6 bases at J, leaving 4 bases unmatched. The CDR3 length is 13 residues. Looked up from germline, CDR1 is DFQATT and CDR2 is SNEGSKA (reference sequence). The CDR3 protein is CSAPGQGPGELFF. The CDR3 nucleotides are TGCAGTGCTCCGGGACAGGGTCCCGGGGAGCTGTTTTTT.

The chain combines TRBV9 with TRBJ2-7, with TRBD2 identical over 11 bases. Germline assignment: CDR1 SGDLS and CDR2 YYNGEE. Trimming took 0 bases from V and 3 from J; bases not matched to a gene: 11. The CDR3 has 18 amino acids. CDR3 loop: CASSVGPPGLAVNYEQYF. DNA for the CDR3: TGTGCCAGCAGCGTAGGGCCTCCGGGACTAGCGGTAAACTACGAGCAGTACTTC.

The V call is TRBV12-3 or TRBV12-4, the J call TRBJ2-7, with 7 positions matching TRBD2. The CDR3 is 17 amino acids. After removal of 4 bases from V and 2 bases from J, the junction contained 14 bases not matched to a gene. The DNA of the CDR3 is TGTGCCAGCAGTTCCAGCGCTCGACTAGCAATCACCTACGAGCAGTACTTC. Its translation is CASSSSARLAITYEQYF.

V usage is TRBV7-3 and J usage is TRBJ2-5, with 11 bases identical to TRBD2. This CDR3 spans 18 amino acids. Germline V gives CDR1 SGHTA, CDR2 FQGTGA. With V trimmed by 7 bases and J by 0 bases, 13 bases remained unmatched. The DNA for the CDR3 is TGTGCCAGCAAGGGTGGCAGGTGGGGACTAGCGGACCAAGAGACCCAGTACTTC. Its protein product is CASKGGRWGLADQETQYF.